The rows below give T cell receptor beta chains drawn from one sample of a study of shared clonotypes between healthy human individuals. Here immunoSEQ multiplex PCR was the method, and the copy in TCRdb shows in-frame clones only, minus some. The sample lists roughly 1,500,000 clones, less than 99% occurring once. The sample taken for sequencing was naive CD4+ T cells sorted from blood. The receptors were sampled from a man aged 25 to 45 in good health. The CDR3 runs from the conserved cysteine through the conserved F or W. A D gene is named only where the DNA matches it firmly. Only part of the rows carry a size: once, few, many, or a class if the clone is expanded.

D: TRBD2; V: TRBV7-9; size: -; J: TRBJ2-3; CDR3: CASSSIIAGSQYF; DNA: TGTGCCAGCAGCTCGATTATAGCGGGATCGCAGTATTTT
D: TRBD2; V: TRBV7-7; size: -; J: TRBJ2-3; CDR3: CASSLADGGNTQYF; DNA: TGTGCCAGCAGCTTAGCGGACGGGGGGAATACGCAGTATTTT
D: -; V: TRBV7-8; size: -; J: TRBJ1-2; CDR3: CASSLGLAGGYTF; DNA: TGTGCCAGCAGCTTAGGGCTGGCGGGAGGCTACACCTTC
D: TRBD1; V: TRBV7-9; size: -; J: TRBJ2-5; CDR3: CASSLGGTGEETQYF; DNA: TGTGCCAGCAGCTTAGGGGGGACAGGGGAAGAGACCCAGTACTTC
D: -; V: TRBV6-5; size: -; J: TRBJ2-7; CDR3: CASSYSKGRVSYEQYF; DNA: TGTGCCAGCAGTTACTCGAAGGGCAGGGTCTCCTACGAGCAGTACTTC
D: -; V: TRBV19; size: -; J: TRBJ2-1; CDR3: CASSTRESSYNEQFF; DNA: TGTGCCAGTAGTACCCGGGAGAGCTCCTACAATGAGCAGTTCTTC
D: TRBD1; V: TRBV28; size: -; J: TRBJ2-3; CDR3: CATRGTDLLGYF; DNA: TGTGCCACCCGAGGGACAGACCTACTCGGGTATTTT
D: -; V: TRBV28; size: -; J: TRBJ2-3; CDR3: CASRTSTDTQYF; DNA: TGTGCCAGCCGCACGAGCACAGATACGCAGTATTTT
D: -; V: TRBV5-6; size: -; J: TRBJ2-3; CDR3: CASSLPGLSSDTQYF; DNA: TGTGCCAGCAGCCTACCGGGACTGTCATCCGATACGCAGTATTTT
D: -; V: TRBV6-4; size: -; J: TRBJ2-6; CDR3: CASSAGISSGANVLTF; DNA: TGTGCCAGCAGTGCCGGTATCAGCTCTGGGGCCAACGTCCTGACTTTC
D: -; V: TRBV4-1; size: -; J: TRBJ2-1; CDR3: CASSQRRAPYNEQFF; DNA: TGCGCCAGCAGCCAACGGAGGGCCCCCTACAATGAGCAGTTCTTC
D: -; V: TRBV6-5; size: -; J: TRBJ2-1; CDR3: CAQGTGHYNEQFF; DNA: TGTGCCCAGGGAACGGGACACTACAATGAGCAGTTCTTC
D: TRBD2; V: TRBV19; size: -; J: TRBJ2-5; CDR3: CASSRAGGRETQYF; DNA: TGTGCCAGTAGTAGAGCGGGAGGACGAGAGACCCAGTACTTC
D: TRBD2; V: TRBV6-5; size: -; J: TRBJ2-3; CDR3: CASSPLAAGTDTQYF; DNA: TGTGCCAGCAGCCCACTAGCGGCCGGCACAGATACGCAGTATTTT
D: TRBD2; V: TRBV7-8; size: -; J: TRBJ2-1; CDR3: CASSWLAGVYNEQFF; DNA: TGTGCCAGCAGTTGGCTAGCGGGAGTATACAATGAGCAGTTCTTC
D: -; V: TRBV6-5; size: -; J: TRBJ1-2; CDR3: CASSYSGQTINYGYTF; DNA: TGTGCCAGCAGTTACTCGGGGCAGACCATTAACTATGGCTACACCTTC
D: -; V: TRBV2; size: -; J: TRBJ1-1; CDR3: CASSEGGGTEAFF; DNA: TGTGCCAGCAGCGAAGGGGGGGGCACTGAAGCTTTCTTT
D: -; V: TRBV9; size: -; J: TRBJ2-3; CDR3: CASSDPPGRDGTDTQYF; DNA: TGTGCCAGCAGCGACCCCCCTGGGCGGGATGGCACAGATACGCAGTATTTT
D: TRBD2; V: TRBV4-1; size: -; J: TRBJ2-1; CDR3: CASSQVGAGVGSYNEQFF; DNA: TGCGCCAGCAGCCAAGTCGGGGCGGGAGTAGGATCCTACAATGAGCAGTTCTTC
D: -; V: TRBV7-9; size: -; J: TRBJ2-3; CDR3: CASSRLSTDTQYF; DNA: TGTGCCAGCAGCCGACTCTCGACAGATACGCAGTATTTT
D: TRBD2; V: TRBV6-5; size: -; J: TRBJ2-7; CDR3: CASSRLAGVNYEQYF; DNA: TGTGCCAGCAGTCGACTAGCGGGAGTTAACTACGAGCAGTACTTC
D: -; V: TRBV29-1; size: -; J: TRBJ2-2; CDR3: CSAGGQGATGELFF; DNA: TGCAGCGCCGGGGGGCAGGGGGCAACCGGGGAGCTGTTTTTT
D: -; V: TRBV19; size: -; J: TRBJ1-3; CDR3: CASSTGPSNSGNTIYF; DNA: TGTGCCAGTAGTACGGGCCCGTCGAACTCTGGAAACACCATATATTTT
D: TRBD1; V: TRBV6-1; size: -; J: TRBJ1-5; CDR3: CASSAWDRGFNQPQHF; DNA: TGTGCCAGCAGTGCCTGGGACAGGGGGTTCAATCAGCCCCAGCATTTT
D: TRBD1; V: TRBV9; size: -; J: TRBJ2-5; CDR3: CASSAPLRDRQETQYF; DNA: TGTGCCAGCAGCGCGCCTCTCCGGGACAGACAAGAGACCCAGTACTTC
D: TRBD1; V: TRBV10-3; size: -; J: TRBJ1-2; CDR3: CAIGEDRLNTF; DNA: TGTGCCATCGGGGAGGACAGGCTAAACACCTTC
D: -; V: TRBV9; size: -; J: TRBJ2-6; CDR3: CASSVAQVLPSGANVLTF; DNA: TGTGCCAGCAGCGTAGCTCAGGTACTCCCCTCTGGGGCCAACGTCCTGACTTTC
D: -; V: TRBV18; size: -; J: TRBJ1-1; CDR3: CASSPLGGGTKLEAFF; DNA: TGTGCCAGCTCACCACTAGGAGGGGGGACGAAGCTTGAAGCTTTCTTT
D: TRBD2; V: TRBV9; size: -; J: TRBJ2-3; CDR3: CASSIGSLAGDTDTQYF; DNA: TGTGCCAGCAGCATAGGCAGCCTAGCGGGAGATACGGATACGCAGTATTTT
D: TRBD1; V: TRBV5-1; size: -; J: TRBJ1-2; CDR3: CASRPPDRVGSYTF; DNA: TGCGCCAGCAGACCCCCCGACAGGGTTGGGAGCTACACCTTC
D: -; V: TRBV7-9; size: -; J: TRBJ2-3; CDR3: CASSNRDTFSTDTQYF; DNA: TGTGCCAGCAGCAACCGGGACACCTTTAGCACAGATACGCAGTATTTT
D: -; V: TRBV7-9; size: -; J: TRBJ1-4; CDR3: CASSLSGPNEKLFF; DNA: TGTGCCAGCAGCTTGTCCGGACCAAATGAAAAACTGTTTTTT
D: TRBD1; V: TRBV11-2; size: -; J: TRBJ2-7; CDR3: CASSFGTGDQYF; DNA: TGTGCCAGCAGCTTCGGGACAGGGGATCAGTACTTC
D: TRBD2; V: TRBV19; size: -; J: TRBJ2-1; CDR3: CASSIRKAGGQNEQFF; DNA: TGTGCCAGTAGTATAAGGAAAGCGGGAGGTCAAAATGAGCAGTTCTTC
D: -; V: TRBV5-1; size: -; J: TRBJ2-7; CDR3: CASSSGSGWAYEQYF; DNA: TGCGCCAGCAGCTCTGGATCAGGGTGGGCCTACGAGCAGTACTTC
D: -; V: TRBV7-2; size: -; J: TRBJ2-3; CDR3: CASSLGRTDTQYF; DNA: TGTGCCAGCAGCTTAGGCCGCACAGATACGCAGTATTTT
D: -; V: TRBV11-3; size: -; J: TRBJ2-3; CDR3: CASSLASGTDTQYF; DNA: TGTGCCAGCAGCTTGGCGAGCGGCACAGATACGCAGTATTTT
D: -; V: TRBV7-8; size: -; J: TRBJ1-5; CDR3: CASSNSNQPQHF; DNA: TGTGCCAGCAGTAATAGCAATCAGCCCCAGCATTTT
D: -; V: TRBV18; size: -; J: TRBJ2-2; CDR3: CASSFSPGPNTGELFF; DNA: TGTGCCAGCTCATTTAGCCCGGGACCTAACACCGGGGAGCTGTTTTTT
D: -; V: TRBV11-2; size: -; J: TRBJ2-1; CDR3: CASSLEPVNTGNEQFF; DNA: TGTGCCAGCAGCTTAGAGCCCGTAAACACCGGGAATGAGCAGTTCTTC
D: TRBD2; V: TRBV9; size: -; J: TRBJ2-2; CDR3: CASSVGDAGVGELFF; DNA: TGTGCCAGCAGCGTTGGGGATGCGGGAGTGGGGGAGCTGTTTTTT
D: TRBD1; V: TRBV29-1; size: -; J: TRBJ1-4; CDR3: CSVAMSGGAGEKLFF; DNA: TGCAGCGTAGCAATGTCAGGGGGCGCGGGGGAAAAACTGTTTTTT
D: -; V: TRBV28; size: -; J: TRBJ2-1; CDR3: CASSPSFLEAVNEQFF; DNA: TGTGCCAGCAGCCCAAGCTTCTTGGAGGCGGTGAATGAGCAGTTCTTC
D: -; V: TRBV20-1; size: few; J: TRBJ1-1; CDR3: CSARGGTEAFF; DNA: TGCAGTGCTAGAGGGGGGACTGAAGCTTTCTTT
D: -; V: TRBV7-3; size: -; J: TRBJ1-1; CDR3: CASSLRRVGNTEAFF; DNA: TGTGCCAGCAGCTTAAGAAGGGTGGGAAACACTGAAGCTTTCTTT